The sequence of this T cell receptor beta chain was determined in a study of T cell repertoires in cytomegalovirus infection. This clonotype was observed a handful of times. Its antigen is as yet unknown. The CDR3 extends over 16 amino acids. CDR1 is KGHSH and CDR2 is LQKENI in the germline V gene. The ends lost 4 bases at V and 5 bases at J; junction bases unmatched: 7. TCRdb reanalysed the reads using MiXCR and keeps one entry per CDR3 protein. Among hundreds of thousands of distinct CDR3 sequences listed, roughly 33% were seen once. The sample in question was cultured PBMCs, obtained from culture after CMV antigen stimulation. The chain uses TRBV18 and TRBJ2-1; TRBD2 matches at 11 bases. The TCR comes from a human donor in good health (CMV status not recorded). Some clones in this sample may be carry-over from other donors' samples. The CDR3 DNA reads as TGTGCCAGCTCACGCATCCTAGCGGGGGGAAACAATGAGCAGTTCTTC. As protein: CASSRILAGGNNEQFF.